This is a list of T cell receptor beta chains from one sample in a study of blood T cell repertoires in COVID-19. Here immunoSEQ multiplex PCR was the method, and the copy in TCRdb shows in-frame clones only, minus some. The data contain over 85,000 clones, around 87% of them singletons. What was sequenced was peripheral blood. The source is a male donor with acute or convalescent COVID-19. CDR3s include the opening cysteine and the closing phenylalanine or tryptophan. D genes are given only for firm matches. Rows give clone size only sometimes, using once, few, many, or a class for an expanded clone.

v_call,cdr3_length,j_call,d_call,clone_size,cdr3_aa,cdr3_nt
TRBV25-1,17,TRBJ2-1,TRBD2,-,CASSGPPGLESYNEQFF,TGTGCCAGCAGTGGACCCCCGGGACTAGAGTCATACAATGAGCAGTTCTTC
TRBV7-2,16,TRBJ2-5,TRBD2,-,CASSLGEGPPRETQYF,TGTGCCAGCAGCTTAGGGGAGGGGCCTCCCCGAGAGACCCAGTACTTC
TRBV29-1,13,TRBJ2-3,-,-,CSVEDSGSDTQYF,TGCAGCGTTGAAGATTCGGGGTCAGATACGCAGTATTTT
TRBV5-1,13,TRBJ1-2,-,-,CASSLDNNYGYTF,TGCGCCAGCAGCTTGGACAATAACTATGGCTACACCTTC
TRBV19,13,TRBJ1-1,-,-,CASSIKEGYYAFF,TGTGCCAGTAGTATAAAAGAGGGTTACTACGCTTTCTTT
TRBV10-3,15,TRBJ2-7,TRBD1,once,CAISGRDRAYYEQYF,TGTGCCATCAGTGGCCGGGACAGGGCCTACTACGAGCAGTACTTC
TRBV7-6,15,TRBJ2-3,-,-,CASSLGPGSTDTQYF,TGTGCCAGCAGCTTAGGGCCTGGTAGCACAGATACGCAGTATTTT
TRBV19,15,TRBJ1-2,TRBD1,few,CASSFQGQGKDGYTF,TGTGCCAGTAGTTTTCAGGGACAGGGGAAGGATGGCTACACCTTC
TRBV2,15,TRBJ1-5,TRBD1,-,CASSQGQGGFGPQHF,TGTGCCAGCAGCCAAGGACAGGGGGGATTTGGGCCCCAGCATTTT
TRBV6-4,15,TRBJ1-5,-,-,CASSGRDLSNQPQHF,TGTGCCAGCAGTGGGAGGGACCTTAGCAATCAGCCCCAGCATTTT
TRBV2,18,TRBJ2-2,TRBD1,-,CASSMTGGDRQNTGELFF,TGTGCCAGCAGTATGACAGGGGGGGACCGCCAGAACACCGGGGAGCTGTTTTTT
TRBV7-6,16,TRBJ2-2,-,-,CASSLGSGSTRGELFF,TGTGCCAGCAGCTTAGGGTCGGGGAGCACGCGGGGGGAGCTGTTTTTT
TRBV9,13,TRBJ1-2,-,-,CASSDGINYGYTF,TGTGCCAGCAGCGACGGGATCAACTATGGCTACACCTTC
TRBV6-4,14,TRBJ2-2,TRBD1,-,CASSETGGTGELFF,TGTGCCAGCAGTGAGACAGGGGGCACCGGGGAGCTGTTTTTT
TRBV7-2,14,TRBJ1-2,TRBD1,-,CASSPSQGAGGYTF,TGTGCCAGCAGCCCATCACAGGGGGCGGGTGGCTACACCTTC
TRBV6-1,14,TRBJ2-3,-,-,CASSEARQVPTQYF,TGTGCCAGCAGTGAAGCGAGACAGGTCCCAACGCAGTATTTT
TRBV14,13,TRBJ1-2,-,-,CASSQTGPYGYTF,TGTGCCAGCAGCCAAACAGGGCCCTATGGCTACACCTTC
TRBV18,17,TRBJ2-3,TRBD2,-,CASSPALAASSTDTQYF,TGTGCCAGCTCACCCGCGCTAGCGGCGTCTAGCACAGATACGCAGTATTTT
TRBV7-8,16,TRBJ2-2,TRBD2,-,CASSMGLARNTGELFF,TGTGCCAGCAGCATGGGACTAGCGAGGAACACCGGGGAGCTGTTTTTT
TRBV11-1,16,TRBJ2-1,TRBD2,-,CASSLQTSGGYNEQFF,TGTGCCAGCAGCTTACAAACTAGCGGGGGATACAATGAGCAGTTCTTC
TRBV2,15,TRBJ2-2,TRBD1,once,CASSGQGANTGELFF,TGTGCCAGCAGTGGACAGGGGGCCAACACCGGGGAGCTGTTTTTT
TRBV3-1/TRBV3-2,14,TRBJ1-2,-,-,CASSQDQTAYGYTF,TGTGCCAGCAGCCAAGATCAGACAGCCTATGGCTACACCTTC
TRBV21-1,14,TRBJ1-5,-,-,CASSTTGSGQPQHF,TGTGCCAGCAGCACCACAGGGTCGGGTCAGCCCCAGCATTTT
TRBV5-1,14,TRBJ1-2,-,-,CASSFGDRSYGYTF,TGCGCCAGCAGCTTTGGTGACAGGAGCTATGGCTACACCTTC
TRBV6-5,15,TRBJ1-2,TRBD1,-,CASSRSGQGNYGYTF,TGTGCCAGCAGTAGATCAGGACAGGGAAACTATGGCTACACCTTC
TRBV20-1,14,TRBJ2-1,TRBD1,-,CSASGTGARHEQFF,TGCAGTGCTAGTGGGACAGGGGCTCGCCATGAGCAGTTCTTC
TRBV7-8,12,TRBJ2-2,-,-,CASSRYGGELFF,TGTGCCAGCAGCCGCTATGGCGGGGAGCTGTTTTTT
TRBV5-1,14,TRBJ1-2,-,once,CASSGLDSNYGYTF,TGCGCCAGCAGCGGGTTGGACAGCAACTATGGCTACACCTTC
TRBV2,14,TRBJ1-2,-,once,CASSVGVMGQGYTF,TGTGCCAGCAGTGTCGGGGTGATGGGTCAAGGCTACACCTTC
TRBV19,13,TRBJ1-2,-,few,CASSLGREYGYTF,TGTGCCAGTAGTCTCGGGAGGGAGTATGGCTACACCTTC
TRBV6-2/TRBV6-3,13,TRBJ1-2,TRBD1,-,CASSPQGDYGYTF,TGTGCCAGCAGTCCCCAGGGGGACTATGGCTACACCTTC
TRBV18,15,TRBJ1-3,-,once,CASSWEAASGNTIYF,TGTGCCAGCTCCTGGGAGGCCGCATCTGGAAACACCATATATTTT
TRBV5-1,14,TRBJ1-1,-,-,CASSLAGSNTEAFF,TGCGCCAGCAGCTTGGCAGGGTCGAACACTGAAGCTTTCTTT
TRBV5-8,13,TRBJ1-2,TRBD1,-,CASSLTGGAGYTF,TGTGCCAGCAGCTTGACAGGGGGCGCCGGCTACACCTTC
TRBV19,14,TRBJ1-5,-,-,CASSRGRDGQPQHF,TGTGCCAGTAGTCGAGGCAGGGATGGTCAGCCCCAGCATTTT
TRBV6-6,15,TRBJ1-5,TRBD1,-,CASSYDRAPKQPQHF,TGTGCCAGCAGTTACGACAGGGCCCCGAAGCAGCCCCAGCATTTT
TRBV7-9,14,TRBJ1-2,-,-,CASSPSGGPYGYTF,TGTGCCAGCAGCCCCTCGGGGGGTCCCTATGGCTACACCTTC
TRBV9,18,TRBJ2-2,-,-,CASSPRYRGPRDTGELFF,TGTGCCAGCAGCCCCCGTTATAGGGGCCCTCGGGACACCGGGGAGCTGTTTTTT
TRBV28,15,TRBJ2-7,TRBD1,-,CASSETGGQIYEQYF,TGTGCCAGCAGTGAAACAGGGGGCCAAATCTACGAGCAGTACTTC
TRBV5-1,15,TRBJ1-6,-,-,CASSLGSRGDSPLHF,TGCGCCAGCAGCTTGGGATCGCGGGGTGATTCACCCCTCCACTTT
TRBV28,15,TRBJ2-7,-,-,CASSPHQGFSYEQYF,TGTGCCAGCAGTCCTCATCAGGGCTTCTCCTACGAGCAGTACTTC
TRBV7-9,14,TRBJ2-7,TRBD1,once,CASSFGTGSYEQYF,TGTGCCAGCAGCTTCGGGACAGGGTCCTACGAGCAGTACTTC